This paragraph covers one T cell receptor beta chain sequence. The source of the sample is a study of T cell changes during pregnancy in multiple sclerosis. J was trimmed by 3 bases and V by 5 bases; bases with no gene match: 5. Germline assignment: CDR1 SGHAT and CDR2 FQNNGV. CDR3 size: 15 residues. Profiling relied on immunoSEQ multiplex PCR, and the TCRdb table lists in-frame clones only, not all of them. The data contain approximately 73,000 clones, roughly nine tenths of them singletons. The sequence came from a female donor with multiple sclerosis, enrolled in a pregnancy study. The sequences come from CD4+ T cells from peripheral blood mononuclear cells, collected before pregnancy. This rearrangement joins TRBV11-2 to TRBJ2-4; 9 bases align to TRBD1. The CDR3 DNA sequence: TGTGCCAGCAGCCGCCTGGGACAGGGCAAAAACATTCAGTACTTC. Translated, it gives CASSRLGQGKNIQYF.